This record covers a single T cell receptor (beta chain). Its antigen is unknown. Base-call qualities are not available, and no considerably larger clone is one nucleotide away. This specimen belongs to a study of blood T cell repertoires in COVID-19 (dated by TCRdb to 2020 to 2021). Background on the whole study: Samples from collaborators originated in the United States, Italy and Spain and spanned both the acute and convalescent phases of COVID-19. The prospective study material was composed of cDNA or gDNA derived from T cells, B-cell-depleted T cells, or PBMCs. The dataset comprised deeply sampled blood TCRbeta repertoires from subjects exposed to, actively infected with, or recovered from COVID-19. A freely available public database, intended as a resource for researchers studying the immune response to SARS-CoV-2, is where the repertoires were released. Samples were obtained from the ongoing ImmuneRACE study (first 160 participants) and from approximately 1,200 subjects provided by 6 global collaborators. Nearly every sample came with metadata listing a de-identified subject ID, COVID-19 status, age in years and sex. Where HLA class I and class II types were available, the types were taken from metadata supplied by the sample provider, not from assay-based typing. The research as a whole found: The quantity of clinical and demographic metadata differed by source and by participant and was supplied without curation.

Enrolling through a virtual design, the prospective study's participants ranged in age from roughly 18 to 89 years and lived across around 25 United States geographic areas. To assign participants to cohorts, the prospective study relied on clinical history that participants themselves reported in a screening survey and a study questionnaire. Exposed participants had been in contact, within 2 weeks of entering the study, with a person who had a PCR-confirmed or clinician-diagnosed case of COVID-19. Mobile phlebotomists in the prospective study collected whole blood, serum and a nasopharyngeal or oropharyngeal swab from every participant. Over a roughly 2-month period, participants in the prospective study had the option of providing additional blood draws and questionnaires. Before DNA extraction, prospective study blood samples were shipped either frozen or at room temperature. The CDR3 measures 11 amino acids from cysteine to phenylalanine. Only CDR3 DNA is held: 33 bases, read in frame from base 1. Between the V and J ends, shortened by 1 base and 8 bases respectively, the junction contains 8 bases. The germline V gene encodes CDR1 SQVTM and CDR2 ANQGSEA.

The immunoSEQ Assay, a bias-controlled multiplex PCR, was used to amplify TCRbeta CDR3 regions from genomic DNA. The published analysis was carried out like this. The number of nucleated cells in each sample was estimated by amplification of reference gene primers within the assay. To quantify the absolute abundance of each unique TCRbeta CDR3 rearrangement, sequence reads were collapsed and filtered. For each sample, productive Simpson clonality was calculated as the square root of Simpson's diversity index across productive rearrangements. Not all clones reach the TCRdb copy of this immuneACCESS table, which keeps in-frame sequences only. Checked studies attribute under half of the gap to unresolved V genes and leave the rest unexplained. V, J and clone size are those of that table, while D and trimming were read from the DNA. The sample profile shows roughly 220,000 clones; 90% of them were found once. The ten largest clones represent less than 15% of the sample.

Material: PBMCs or T cells enriched from blood (not recorded which). Recombination connected TRBV29-1 to TRBJ1-2, with no D gene named confidently. The sequence came from a man aged 30-40 years who had been exposed to COVID-19. The sequenced DNA is TGCAGCGTTGAAGCGCAACTCGGCTACACCTTC. Its coded protein is CSVEAQLGYTF.